These 17 T cell receptor beta chains were all obtained from the same sample, sequenced in a study of T cells in Graves' hyperthyroidism and ophthalmopathy. Regions amplified from RNA transcripts were the TCR beta CDR3 regions. With the HTBI primer set, the TCR CDR3 went through a first round of RT-PCR. TCRdb reanalysed the multiplex PCR reads using MiXCR and keeps one entry per CDR3 protein. Here the sample spans about 710,000 distinct CDR3 sequences, around 15% being singletons. The sequenced material came from blood. Receptors were obtained from a man in his late teens or twenties with Graves' hyperthyroidism.

The sample holds many counts of this clonotype. The chain joins TRBV6-1 to TRBJ2-3; the D gene is possibly TRBD1 (6 bases). Germline V gives CDR1 MNHNS, CDR2 SASEGT. V lost 6 bases to trimming and J lost 3 bases, with 25 bases between them. This CDR3 comprises 18 residues. The CDR3 coding sequence is TGTGCCAGCAGGAGGTTTCCGAGCCAGGGGTCGCTAACAGATACGCAGTATTTT. Residues: CASRRFPSQGSLTDTQYF.

This clonotype showed up just a few times. The chain employs TRBV14 and TRBJ2-2; 9 positions match TRBD2. Germline CDR1 SGHDN, CDR2 FVKESK. This CDR3 comprises 17 residues. V gave up 3 bases and J gave up 2 bases; unmatched junction bases: 7. The CDR3 reads CASSQRRAGGNTGELFF. The CDR3 nucleotides are TGTGCCAGCAGCCAGCGGAGAGCGGGGGGAAACACCGGGGAGCTGTTTTTT.

This clonotype was seen at least ten times. The rearrangement links TRBV2 to TRBJ1-4; 7 bases fit TRBD1. CDR1 is SNHLY and CDR2 is FYNNEI in the germline V gene. The CDR3 runs to 15 residues. The J segment lost 4 bases and the V segment lost 8 bases, leaving 10 bases of the junction unmatched. The CDR3 DNA follows: TGTGCCAGCCGTCCGGGACAGCGGGTTAATGAAAAACTGTTTTTT. Its translation is CASRPGQRVNEKLFF.

Comment on this clonotype: With a much larger clone just one base away, this may be a read error. Because the CDR3's place on the DNA is in doubt, the DNA is left out and the CDR3 is given as listed by TCRdb. The gene calls are TRBV12-5 and TRBJ1-1; TRBD1, as called in the table, went unchecked against the DNA. The CDR3 is 14 residues long, ends included. Germline V gives CDR1 LGHNT, CDR2 FRNRAP. The CDR3 here is CASGFGTGIFEASF.

This chain uses TRBV10-3 with TRBJ2-1; D may correspond to TRBD1 or TRBD2 (6 bases each). V was shortened by 3 bases and J by 8 bases, with 20 bases between the two germline ends. CDR1 and CDR2 from the germline V gene are ENHRY and SYGVKD. The CDR3 totals 16 residues. The CDR3 sequence is CAISDVGRGHGDEQFF. CDR3 coding DNA: TGTGCCATCAGTGACGTTGGCCGGGGGCACGGCGATGAGCAGTTCTTC.

For this clonotype: A read error may be the cause here, since a much bigger clone is one base away. The rearrangement joins TRBV7-2 to TRBJ2-1, with D unresolved. Germline CDR1 is SGHTA and CDR2 is FQGNSA. CDR3 length: 14 amino acids. Trimming took off 5 bases at V and 10 bases at J, with 18 bases between the two ends. CDR3 nucleotide sequence: TGTACCAGCAGCCCCTCCCCCCTTGTCGGCGAGCAGTTCTTC. This codes for CTSSPSPLVGEQFF.

This clonotype appeared once. A much larger clone differs by one base, so this may be a read error. The chain couples TRBV30 to TRBJ1-5; the D is unclear. The germline gives CDR1 GTSNPN, CDR2 SVGIG (reference sequence). This CDR3 region has 15 residues. V was cut by 2 bases and J by 3 bases, with 14 bases left in between. The CDR3 protein is CAWSFGRLNNQPQHF. Written as DNA, the CDR3 is TGTGCCTGGAGTTTCGGCAGACTAAACAATCAGCCCCAGCATTTT.

The chain recombines TRBV5-5 with TRBJ1-2, with TRBD1 matching 11 bases. The ends lost 5 bases at V and 5 bases at J; junction bases unmatched: 11. The CDR3 has 16 amino acids. Germline assignment: CDR1 SGHKS and CDR2 YYEKEE (reference sequence). The CDR3 region has the DNA TGTGCCAGCAGAAACACTGGGGGACAGGGGGTTTATGGCTACACCTTC. It encodes CASRNTGGQGVYGYTF.

The rearrangement joins TRBV7-9 to TRBJ2-1; weak D call: TRBD2 (6 bases). CDR1 SEHNR and CDR2 FQNEAQ come from the germline V gene (reference sequence). The germline V and J ends were trimmed by 5 bases and 13 bases, with 18 bases remaining between them. The CDR3 runs 13 residues. CDR3 bases: TGTGCCAGCAGCACCTCCGATCCCGCGGGACAGTTCTTC. Its protein product is CASSTSDPAGQFF.

The DNA of the CDR3 is TGTGCCAGCAGCTTTCAGGGCTCAAGGGAGGAGACCCAGTACTTC. This codes for CASSFQGSREETQYF. The genes are TRBV5-5 and TRBJ2-5; the D call may be TRBD1 or TRBD2 (5 bases each). Germline loops: CDR1 SGHKS, CDR2 YYEKEE (reference sequence). V gave up 2 bases and J gave up 5 bases, with 16 bases separating them. The CDR3 extends over 15 amino acids.

This clonotype was counted only a few times. V gene TRBV6-9 combines with J gene TRBJ2-1; 7 bases match TRBD1. The CDR3 loop spans 14 amino acids. Germline CDR1 is MNHGY and CDR2 is SVAAGI. The V segment lost 6 bases and the J segment 3 bases; nucleotides outside the gene matches: 5. CDR3 nucleotide sequence: TGTGCCAGCAGACACAGGGGACACTACAATGAGCAGTTCTTC. Its translation: CASRHRGHYNEQFF.

This clonotype was seen a few times. V gene TRBV15 combines with J gene TRBJ1-2; D unclear. V lost 2 bases, J lost 8 bases, and 18 bases lay in between. The CDR3 sequence is 15 residues long. The germline gives CDR1 LNHNV, CDR2 YYDKDF (reference sequence). The CDR3 loop is CATSRRDSGFGGYTF. The CDR3 DNA reads TGTGCCACCAGCAGACGAGACTCGGGATTCGGGGGCTACACCTTC.

This clonotype was found many times. The DNA of the CDR3 is TGTGCCAGCAGTGAAAGTGGCGGGAGCGTCCACGAGCAGTACTTC. Translating it yields CASSESGGSVHEQYF. The chain uses TRBV28 and TRBJ2-7; the match to TRBD2 covers 7 bases. J was trimmed by 5 bases and V by 5 bases; bases with no gene match: 12. Germline CDR1 is MDHEN and CDR2 is SYDVKM. This CDR3 spans 15 amino acids.

This clonotype was seen only a few times. This chain uses TRBV3-1 with TRBJ2-7; D is ambiguous. Trimming left V 3 bases short and J 2 bases short, with 14 bases between. This CDR3 has 15 amino acids. Germline V lookup: CDR1 LGHDT, CDR2 YNNKEL (reference sequence). The CDR3 region is CASSQYRILTYEQYF. As DNA, the CDR3 is TGTGCCAGCAGCCAGTATCGAATCCTAACCTACGAGCAGTACTTC.

This clonotype has ten or more counts. This rearrangement joins TRBV3-1 to TRBJ2-1, with D hard to call. In germline, CDR1 is LGHDT, CDR2 YNNKEL (reference sequence). The V end lost 0 bases, the J end lost 4 bases, and 16 bases lay between the germline ends. There are 17 residues in the CDR3. The CDR3 DNA sequence: TGTGCCAGCAGCCAAGATCATAAAGGCCCCATTTACAATGAGCAGTTCTTC. Amino acid sequence: CASSQDHKGPIYNEQFF.

There are a few counts of this clonotype. The chain employs TRBV20-1 and TRBJ2-2, with D uncertain. The CDR3 consists of 14 residues. Germline CDR1 reads DFQATT; CDR2 reads SNEGSKA (reference sequence). V was pared by 2 bases and J by 0 bases, with 7 bases between. The CDR3 bases are TGCAGTGCTAGATTCGGAACGAACACCGGGGAGCTGTTTTTT. Residues: CSARFGTNTGELFF.

This chain joins TRBV6-5 and TRBJ1-1, with D perhaps TRBD1 (5 bases). This CDR3 has 14 amino acids. The germline V and J ends were trimmed by 2 bases and 6 bases, with 13 bases remaining between them. CDR1 and CDR2 (germline): MNHEY, SVGAGI. This chain's CDR3 is CASSYGRGAPEAFF. The DNA of the CDR3 is TGTGCCAGCAGTTACGGCAGAGGGGCGCCTGAAGCTTTCTTT.